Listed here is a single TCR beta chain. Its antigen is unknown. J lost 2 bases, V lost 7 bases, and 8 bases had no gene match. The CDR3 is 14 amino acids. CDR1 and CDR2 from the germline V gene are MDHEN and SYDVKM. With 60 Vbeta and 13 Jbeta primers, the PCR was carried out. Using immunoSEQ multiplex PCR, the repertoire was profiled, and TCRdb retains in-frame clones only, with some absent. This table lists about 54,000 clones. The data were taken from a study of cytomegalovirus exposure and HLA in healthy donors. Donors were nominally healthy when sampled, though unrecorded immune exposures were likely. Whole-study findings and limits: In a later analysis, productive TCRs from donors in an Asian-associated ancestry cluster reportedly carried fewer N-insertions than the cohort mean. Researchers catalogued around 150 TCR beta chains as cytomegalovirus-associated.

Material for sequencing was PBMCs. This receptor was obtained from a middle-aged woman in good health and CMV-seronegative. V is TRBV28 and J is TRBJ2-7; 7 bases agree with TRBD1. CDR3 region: CASISGTVAYEQYF. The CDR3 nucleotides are TGTGCCAGCATTTCCGGGACAGTGGCCTACGAGCAGTACTTC.